The clone carrying this TCR beta chain appeared many times. Synthetic TCR analog templates were spiked into each PCR. Data came from immunoSEQ multiplex PCR; TCRdb stores just in-frame clones and leaves some out. This repertoire shows about 82,000 clones, around 90% found once; its top ten account for 4.5% to 7%. These data come from a study of PD-L1 blockade in urothelial cancer. Study background: T cell content in blood samples showed a median of about 140,000.

Germline V gene sequence: CDR1 KGHSH, CDR2 LQKENI. CDR3 length: 16 residues. The junction had 13 bases not matched to a gene; V was cut back by 4 bases and J by 9 bases. The receptor was isolated from a woman in her 70s with urothelial cancer. The V and J genes are TRBV18 and TRBJ2-1; 9 nucleotides line up with TRBD2. Source: PBMCs, taken around atezolizumab (anti-PD-L1) treatment. CDR3 DNA sequence: TGTGCCAGCTCACGAGATAGCGGGAGCCTCGGTCGTGAGCAGTTCTTC. This gives the protein CASSRDSGSLGREQFF.